A selection of T cell receptor beta chains follows, all from one sample in a study of blood T cell repertoires in COVID-19. Clones were read by immunoSEQ multiplex PCR, and TCRdb kept only the in-frame ones, dropping some. The profile shows hundreds of thousands of clones, around nine tenths of them singletons. The sample taken for sequencing was peripheral blood. The receptors originated from a woman aged 25 to 39 with COVID-19, enrolled during active disease. Both conserved end residues are part of each CDR3. Each record gives: V gene, CDR3 length, J gene, CDR3 protein.

v_gene: TRBV7-2
len: 14
j_gene: TRBJ2-7
CDR3aa: CASSFSFGSYEQYF

v_gene: TRBV5-1
len: 19
j_gene: TRBJ2-4
CDR3aa: CASSGSGTGGPKAKNIQYF

v_gene: TRBV18
len: 16
j_gene: TRBJ2-1
CDR3aa: CASSPPSGFSSNEQFF

v_gene: TRBV6-5
len: 15
j_gene: TRBJ2-1
CDR3aa: CASSYGQPTYNEQFF

v_gene: TRBV10-3
len: 15
j_gene: TRBJ2-2
CDR3aa: CAISDLQGRTGELFF

v_gene: TRBV5-1
len: 17
j_gene: TRBJ1-1
CDR3aa: CASSKGQGADLDTEAFF

v_gene: TRBV7-6
len: 14
j_gene: TRBJ1-1
CDR3aa: CASRVWGGNTEAFF

v_gene: TRBV6-5
len: 16
j_gene: TRBJ2-2
CDR3aa: CASSYRRTSGSGELFF

v_gene: TRBV3-1/TRBV3-2
len: 17
j_gene: TRBJ2-3
CDR3aa: CASSQEVAGEPRDTQYF

v_gene: TRBV5-4
len: 12
j_gene: TRBJ2-7
CDR3aa: CASSLSGYEQYF

v_gene: TRBV7-8
len: 17
j_gene: TRBJ2-7
CDR3aa: CASSPRVGGAVIYEQYF

v_gene: TRBV27
len: 14
j_gene: TRBJ1-2
CDR3aa: CASSPEGETHGYTF

v_gene: TRBV19
len: 15
j_gene: TRBJ2-6
CDR3aa: CASSSGRAGANVLTF

v_gene: TRBV12-3/TRBV12-4
len: 13
j_gene: TRBJ1-1
CDR3aa: CASSPDKNTEAFF

v_gene: TRBV11-2
len: 13
j_gene: TRBJ2-1
CDR3aa: CASSTWTDNEQFF

v_gene: TRBV9
len: 18
j_gene: TRBJ2-2
CDR3aa: CASSVATRGGLITGELFF

v_gene: TRBV5-1
len: 17
j_gene: TRBJ2-2
CDR3aa: CASRLASGRQNTGELFF

v_gene: TRBV10-3
len: 12
j_gene: TRBJ2-7
CDR3aa: CAIWAGTYEQYF